The 9 T cell receptor beta chains in this list originate from one sample, sequenced in a study of T cells in Graves' hyperthyroidism and ophthalmopathy. Amplified TCR beta CDR3 regions came from RNA transcripts. The HTBI primer set drove a first-round RT-PCR of the TCR CDR3. TCRdb reprocessed the multiplex PCR reads via MiXCR and lists one record per CDR3 protein. The sample has about 500,000 distinct CDR3 sequences, 13% to 15% seen once. The sequenced sample consisted of blood. Receptors originate from a woman younger than 30 with Graves' hyperthyroidism.

This clonotype was seen many times. The V gene is TRBV12-3 or TRBV12-4, the J gene TRBJ2-2, with TRBD1 identical over 9 bases. The V gene end was trimmed by 4 bases and the J gene end by 2 bases; junction bases not matched to a gene: 8. The CDR3 extends over 17 amino acids. CDR3 DNA sequence: TGTGCCAGCAGTTCCCAGGCGGGACAGGGTAACACCGGGGAGCTGTTTTTT. This translates into CASSSQAGQGNTGELFF.

Ten or more counts support this clonotype. V and J are TRBV30 and TRBJ2-5, with unresolved D. V shed 3 bases and J shed 0 bases, with 17 bases lying between them. The length of the CDR3 is 16 residues. Looked up from germline, CDR1 is GTSNPN and CDR2 is SVGIG (reference sequence). CDR3 nucleotides: TGTGCCTGGAGGTCCCCAGGTGCCTCCTACCAAGAGACCCAGTACTTC. Translation gives CAWRSPGASYQETQYF. Full variable domain (outside the CDR3, taken from reference TRBV30 and TRBJ2-5): SQTIHQWPATLVQPVGSPLSLECTVEGTSNPNLYWYRQAAGRGLQLLFYSVGIGQISSEVPQNLSASRPQDRQFILSSKKLLLSDSGFYLCAWRSPGASYQETQYFGPGTRLLVL.

This clonotype was seen at least ten times. The rearrangement joins TRBV15 to TRBJ2-1; D remains unclear. V dropped 1 base and J dropped 5 bases, with 12 bases sitting between them. Germline-derived CDR1 and CDR2 are LNHNV and YYDKDF (reference sequence). This CDR3 contains 15 residues. CDR3 bases: TGTGCCACCAGCAGAGCTCGCGAACAGCACAATGAGCAGTTCTTC. Amino acid sequence: CATSRAREQHNEQFF.

This clonotype was picked up a small number of times. The V gene is TRBV14, the J gene TRBJ2-2, with TRBD2 as a possible D gene (5 bases). Per the germline V gene, CDR1 is SGHDN and CDR2 is FVKESK. Trimming removed 7 bases at V and 4 bases at J, with 10 bases between. This CDR3 region has 13 residues. Here the CDR3 reads CASKRAGTGELFF. The CDR3 DNA reads TGTGCCAGCAAGAGGGCGGGCACCGGGGAGCTGTTTTTT. Full variable domain (rest looked up from reference TRBV14 and TRBJ2-2): EAGVTQFPSHSVIEKGQTVTLRCDPISGHDNLYWYRRVMGKEIKFLLHFVKESKQDESGMPNNRFLAERTGGTYSTLKVQPAELEDSGVYFCASKRAGTGELFFGEGSRLTVL.

Of note for this clonotype: A much larger clone lies a single base off, so this may be a read error. CDR3 DNA: TGTGCCAGCAGCCCGCCGGGACTAGCGGACTACGAGCAGCACGTC. Residues: CASSPPGLADYEQHV. This rearrangement joins TRBV3-1 to TRBJ2-7; 11 nucleotides match TRBD2. In germline, CDR1 is LGHDT, CDR2 YNNKEL (reference sequence). CDR3 size: 15 residues.

Details on this clonotype: A read error is possible here, since a much larger clone lies one base away. V gene TRBV6-1 combines with J gene TRBJ1-6; maybe TRBD1 (5 bases). The germline gives CDR1 MNHNS, CDR2 SASEGT. The CDR3 spans 15 residues. CDR3 loop: CASRGTGGANPPLHF. The CDR3 DNA sequence: TGTGCCAGCAGGGGGACCGGAGGTGCTAATCCACCCCTCCACTTT.

There are many counts of this clonotype. The chain has TRBV12-3 or TRBV12-4 and TRBJ1-1, with D unresolved. The CDR3 runs to 14 residues. V gave up 2 bases and J gave up 1 base, with 8 bases separating them. CDR3 amino acids: CASSLPRQNTEAFF. In DNA form, the CDR3 reads TGTGCCAGCAGTTTACCGCGGCAGAACACTGAAGCTTTCTTT.

This chain connects TRBV4-2 to TRBJ2-5, with 16 positions matching TRBD2. This CDR3 contains 17 residues. The germline V gene has CDR1 LGHNA and CDR2 YNFKEQ. Losses at the gene ends were 3 bases for V and 5 bases for J; bases not matched to a gene: 6. Written as DNA, the CDR3 is TGTGCCAGCAGCCATGTGGGACTAGCGGGAGGGGGGGAGACCCAGTACTTC. Translated, it gives CASSHVGLAGGGETQYF.

Note on this clonotype: A read error may be the cause here, since a much bigger clone is one base away. This chain links TRBV12-3 or TRBV12-4 with TRBJ2-7; D unclear. Between the trimmed V and J ends, which lost 8 bases and 3 bases, there was a span of 14 bases. There are 13 residues in the CDR3. In DNA form, the CDR3 reads TGTGCCAGCGGCTTAGCCAAAAACTACGAGCAGTACGTC. Protein product: CASGLAKNYEQYV.